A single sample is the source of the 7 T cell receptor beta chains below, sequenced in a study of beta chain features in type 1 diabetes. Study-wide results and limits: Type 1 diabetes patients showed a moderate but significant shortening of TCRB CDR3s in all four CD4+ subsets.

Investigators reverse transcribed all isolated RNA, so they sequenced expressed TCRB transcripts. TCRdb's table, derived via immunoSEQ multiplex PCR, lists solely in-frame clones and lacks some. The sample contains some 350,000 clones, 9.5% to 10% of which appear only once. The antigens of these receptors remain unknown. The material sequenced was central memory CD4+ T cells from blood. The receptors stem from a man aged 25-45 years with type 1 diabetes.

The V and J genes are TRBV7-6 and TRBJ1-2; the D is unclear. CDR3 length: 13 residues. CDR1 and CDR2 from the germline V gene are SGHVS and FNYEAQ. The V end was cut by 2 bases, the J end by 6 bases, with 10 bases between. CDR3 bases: TGTGCCAGCAGCTTAAATCGGGGTAATGGCTACACCTTC. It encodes CASSLNRGNGYTF.

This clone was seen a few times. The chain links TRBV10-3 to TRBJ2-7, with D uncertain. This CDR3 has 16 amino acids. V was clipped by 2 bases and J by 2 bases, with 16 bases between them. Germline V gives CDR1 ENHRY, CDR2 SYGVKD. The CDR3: CAISEGATGTTYEQYF. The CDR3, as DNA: TGTGCCATCAGTGAGGGAGCTACGGGCACCACCTACGAGCAGTACTTC.

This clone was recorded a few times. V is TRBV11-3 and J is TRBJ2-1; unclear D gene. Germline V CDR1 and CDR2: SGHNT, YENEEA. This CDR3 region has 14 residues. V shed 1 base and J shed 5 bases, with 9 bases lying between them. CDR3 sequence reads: CASSLGAVNNEQFF. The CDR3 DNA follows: TGTGCCAGCAGCTTAGGTGCCGTTAACAATGAGCAGTTCTTC.

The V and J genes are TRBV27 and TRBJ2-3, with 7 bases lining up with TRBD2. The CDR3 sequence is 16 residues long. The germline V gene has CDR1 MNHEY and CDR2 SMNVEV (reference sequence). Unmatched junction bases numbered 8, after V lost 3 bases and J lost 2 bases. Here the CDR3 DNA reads TGTGCCAGCAGTTTCGCTAGGGAGGGCTTCACAGATACGCAGTATTTT. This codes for CASSFAREGFTDTQYF.

The CDR3 bases are TGTGCCAGCAGCCGTTTCGGGACAGGGGGGGATCAGCCCCAGCATTTT. It codes for CASSRFGTGGDQPQHF. The chain recombines TRBV27 with TRBJ1-5, with TRBD1 matching 11 bases. This CDR3 is 16 amino acids long. CDR1 MNHEY and CDR2 SMNVEV come from the germline V gene (reference sequence). Trimming at V came to 6 bases and at J to 5 bases, leaving 9 bases not matched to a gene.

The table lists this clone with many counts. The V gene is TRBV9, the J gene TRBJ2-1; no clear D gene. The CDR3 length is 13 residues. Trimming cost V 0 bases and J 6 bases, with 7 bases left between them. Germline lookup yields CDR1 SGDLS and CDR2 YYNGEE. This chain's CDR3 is CASSVATANEQFF. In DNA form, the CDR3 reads TGTGCCAGCAGCGTAGCTACAGCCAATGAGCAGTTCTTC.

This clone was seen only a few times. The CDR3: CASSIILSSYEQYF. CDR3 sequence (DNA): TGTGCCAGTAGTATCATTTTGAGCTCCTACGAGCAGTACTTC. V and J are TRBV19 and TRBJ2-7; D remains ambiguous. The ends were cut back, 3 bases at V and 0 bases at J, with 9 bases in the middle. The CDR3 is made up of 14 amino acids. Germline values: CDR1 LNHDA, CDR2 SQIVND (reference sequence).